Sequencing of this T cell receptor (beta chain) was carried out in a study of cytomegalovirus exposure and HLA in healthy donors. Comments on this clone: Its antigen is not identified. At one of its ends the junction is not consistent with the germline gene, which may arise from a read error.

The study, taken as a whole, reports: In a later analysis, most CMV-associated TCR beta chains appeared HLA-restricted. Being indistinguishable, some V segments were excluded, TRBV6-2 and TRBV6-3 among them.

Primers for the PCR totalled 60 Vbeta and 13 Jbeta. Clones were read by immunoSEQ multiplex PCR, and TCRdb kept only the in-frame ones, dropping some. The top ten clones hold roughly 0.99% of a sample with 150,000 to 200,000 clones, about three quarters of them seen once. This CDR3 spans 12 amino acids. Germline-derived CDR1 and CDR2 are MNHNS and SASEGT. The sequencing sample was made of PBMCs. This TCR was sampled from a woman in her thirties or forties in good health and CMV-seronegative. The chain combines TRBV6-1 with TRBJ1-4; perhaps TRBD1 as D (6 bases). The CDR3 bases are TGTGCCAGCAGTGAAGAAGGGGGTCGTAGGCTTTTT. Its protein product is CASSEEGGRRLF.